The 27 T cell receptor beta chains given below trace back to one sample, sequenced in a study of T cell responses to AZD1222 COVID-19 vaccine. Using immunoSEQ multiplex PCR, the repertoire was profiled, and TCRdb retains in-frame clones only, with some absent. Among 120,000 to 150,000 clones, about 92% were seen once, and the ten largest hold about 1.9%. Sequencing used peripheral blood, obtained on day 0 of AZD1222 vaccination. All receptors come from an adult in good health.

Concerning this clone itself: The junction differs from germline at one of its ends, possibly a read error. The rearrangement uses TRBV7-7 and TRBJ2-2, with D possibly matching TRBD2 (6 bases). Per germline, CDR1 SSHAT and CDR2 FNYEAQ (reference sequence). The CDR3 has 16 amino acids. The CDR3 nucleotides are TGTGCTAGCAGCTTAGTCCTAGGAGCGGGTACCGGGGAGCTGTTTTTT. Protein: CASSLVLGAGTGELFF.

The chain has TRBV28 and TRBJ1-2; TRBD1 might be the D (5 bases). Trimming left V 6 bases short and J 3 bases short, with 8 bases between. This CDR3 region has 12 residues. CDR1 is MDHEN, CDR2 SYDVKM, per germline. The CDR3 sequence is CASSSGYYGYTF. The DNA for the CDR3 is TGTGCCAGCAGCTCAGGGTACTATGGCTACACCTTC.

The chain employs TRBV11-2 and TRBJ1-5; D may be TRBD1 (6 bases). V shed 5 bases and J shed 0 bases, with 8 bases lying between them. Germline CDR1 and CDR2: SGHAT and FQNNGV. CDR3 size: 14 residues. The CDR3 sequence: CASSPDSSNQPQHF. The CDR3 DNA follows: TGTGCCAGCAGCCCGGACAGTAGCAATCAGCCCCAGCATTTT. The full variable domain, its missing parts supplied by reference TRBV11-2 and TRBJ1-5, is EAGVAQSPRYKIIEKRQSVAFWCNPISGHATLYWYQQILGQGPKLLIQFQNNGVVDDSQLPKDRFSAERLKGVDSTLKIQPAKLEDSAVYLCASSPDSSNQPQHFGDGTRLSIL.

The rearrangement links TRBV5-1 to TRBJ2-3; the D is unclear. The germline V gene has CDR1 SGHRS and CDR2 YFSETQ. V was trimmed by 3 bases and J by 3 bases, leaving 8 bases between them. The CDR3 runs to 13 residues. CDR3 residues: CASSSTGTDTQYF. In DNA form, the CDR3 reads TGCGCCAGCAGCTCGACGGGTACAGATACGCAGTATTTT.

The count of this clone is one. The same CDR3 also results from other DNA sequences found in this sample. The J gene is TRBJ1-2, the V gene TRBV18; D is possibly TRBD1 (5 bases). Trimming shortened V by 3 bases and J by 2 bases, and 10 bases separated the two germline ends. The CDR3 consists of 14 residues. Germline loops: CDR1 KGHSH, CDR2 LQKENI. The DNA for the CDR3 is TGTGCCAGCTCACCGTCCCGGGACAACTATGGCTACACCTTC. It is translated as CASSPSRDNYGYTF.

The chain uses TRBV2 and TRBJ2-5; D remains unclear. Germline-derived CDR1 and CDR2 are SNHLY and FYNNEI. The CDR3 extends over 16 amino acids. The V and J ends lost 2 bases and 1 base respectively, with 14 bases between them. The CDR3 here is CASSESRIRRQETQYF. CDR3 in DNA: TGTGCCAGCAGTGAATCAAGGATCCGGCGCCAAGAGACCCAGTACTTC.

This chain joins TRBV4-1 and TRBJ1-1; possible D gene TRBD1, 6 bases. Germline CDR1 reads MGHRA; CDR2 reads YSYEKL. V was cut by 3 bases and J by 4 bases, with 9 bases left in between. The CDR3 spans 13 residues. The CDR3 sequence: CASSQGARTEAFF. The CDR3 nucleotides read TGCGCCAGCAGCCAGGGGGCTCGCACTGAAGCTTTCTTT.

CDR3 DNA: TGTGCCAGCAGCTTAGGGGGGACAGGGAACTATGGCTACACCTTC. This translates into CASSLGGTGNYGYTF. V usage is TRBV7-2 and J usage is TRBJ1-2; 9 bases agree with TRBD1. The CDR3 is made up of 15 amino acids. Germline CDR1 is SGHTA and CDR2 is FQGNSA. Unmatched junction bases numbered 2, after V lost 1 base and J lost 2 bases.

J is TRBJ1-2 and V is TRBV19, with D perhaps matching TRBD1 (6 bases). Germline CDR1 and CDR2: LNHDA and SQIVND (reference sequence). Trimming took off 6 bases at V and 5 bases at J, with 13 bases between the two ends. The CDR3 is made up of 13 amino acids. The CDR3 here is CASRQGGSYGYTF. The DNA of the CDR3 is TGTGCCAGTAGACAGGGAGGATCGTATGGCTACACCTTC.

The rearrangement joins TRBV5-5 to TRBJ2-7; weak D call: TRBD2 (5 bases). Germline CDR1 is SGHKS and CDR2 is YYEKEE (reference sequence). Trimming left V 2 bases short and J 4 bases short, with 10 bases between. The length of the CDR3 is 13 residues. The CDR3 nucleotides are TGTGCCAGCAGCTTTCTAGCCGGTTACGAGCAGTACTTC. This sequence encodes CASSFLAGYEQYF. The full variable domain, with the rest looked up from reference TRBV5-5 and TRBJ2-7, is DAGVTQSPTHLIKTRGQQVTLRCSPISGHKSVSWYQQVLGQGPQFIFQYYEKEERGRGNFPDRFSARQFPNYSSELNVNALLLGDSALYLCASSFLAGYEQYFGPGTRLTVT.

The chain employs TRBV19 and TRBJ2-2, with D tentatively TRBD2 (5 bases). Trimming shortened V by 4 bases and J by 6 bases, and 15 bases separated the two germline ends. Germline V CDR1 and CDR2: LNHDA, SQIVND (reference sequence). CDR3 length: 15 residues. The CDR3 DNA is TGTGCCAGTAGTACCGGCCTTTGGGGAGCCGGGGAGCTGTTTTTT. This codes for CASSTGLWGAGELFF.

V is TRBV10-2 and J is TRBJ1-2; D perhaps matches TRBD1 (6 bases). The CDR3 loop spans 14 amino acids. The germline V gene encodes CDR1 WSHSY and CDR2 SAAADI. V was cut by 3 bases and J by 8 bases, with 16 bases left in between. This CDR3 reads CASSDRGVGDGYTF. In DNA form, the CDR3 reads TGCGCCAGCAGTGACAGGGGAGTGGGAGACGGCTACACCTTC.

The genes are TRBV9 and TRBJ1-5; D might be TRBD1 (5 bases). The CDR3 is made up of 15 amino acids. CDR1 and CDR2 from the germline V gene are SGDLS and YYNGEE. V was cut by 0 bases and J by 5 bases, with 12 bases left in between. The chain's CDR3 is CASSVGSGDDQPQHF. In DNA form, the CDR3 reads TGTGCCAGCAGCGTAGGATCGGGGGATGATCAGCCCCAGCATTTT. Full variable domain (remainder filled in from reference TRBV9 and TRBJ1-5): DSGVTQTPKHLITATGQRVTLRCSPRSGDLSVYWYQQSLDQGLQFLIQYYNGEERAKGNILERFSAQQFPDLHSELNLSSLELGDSALYFCASSVGSGDDQPQHFGDGTRLSIL.

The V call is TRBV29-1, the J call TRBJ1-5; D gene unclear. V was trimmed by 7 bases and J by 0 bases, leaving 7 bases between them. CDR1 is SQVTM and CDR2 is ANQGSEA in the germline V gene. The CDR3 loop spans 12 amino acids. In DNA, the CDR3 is TGCAGCGCCAAATTTAGCAATCAGCCCCAGCATTTT. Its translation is CSAKFSNQPQHF.

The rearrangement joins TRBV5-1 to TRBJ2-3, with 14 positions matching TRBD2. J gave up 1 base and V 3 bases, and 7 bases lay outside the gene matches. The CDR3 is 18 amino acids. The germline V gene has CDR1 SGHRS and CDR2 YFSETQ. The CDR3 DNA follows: TGCGCCAGCAGCTCCGGGACTAGCGGGAGTCGGCGCACAGATACGCAGTATTTT. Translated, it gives CASSSGTSGSRRTDTQYF.

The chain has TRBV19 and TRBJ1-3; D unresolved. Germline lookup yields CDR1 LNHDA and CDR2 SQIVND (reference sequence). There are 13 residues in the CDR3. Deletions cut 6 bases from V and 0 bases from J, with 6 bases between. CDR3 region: CASRRLSGNTIYF. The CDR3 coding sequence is TGTGCCAGTAGACGGCTCTCTGGAAACACCATATATTTT.

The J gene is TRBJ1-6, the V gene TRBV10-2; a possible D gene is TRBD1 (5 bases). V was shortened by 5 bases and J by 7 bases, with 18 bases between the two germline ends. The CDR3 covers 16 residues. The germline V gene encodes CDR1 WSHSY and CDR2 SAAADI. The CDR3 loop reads CASSSGPPGPNSPLHF. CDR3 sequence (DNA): TGCGCCAGCAGTTCAGGGCCGCCGGGACCGAATTCACCCCTCCACTTT.

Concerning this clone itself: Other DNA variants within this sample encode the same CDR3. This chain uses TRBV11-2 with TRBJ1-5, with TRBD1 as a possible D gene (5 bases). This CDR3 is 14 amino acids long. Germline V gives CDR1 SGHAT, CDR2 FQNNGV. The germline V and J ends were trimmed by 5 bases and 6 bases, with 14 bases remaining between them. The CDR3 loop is CASSLGGVGQPQHF. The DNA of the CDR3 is TGTGCCAGCAGCCTTGGGGGGGTAGGTCAGCCCCAGCATTTT.

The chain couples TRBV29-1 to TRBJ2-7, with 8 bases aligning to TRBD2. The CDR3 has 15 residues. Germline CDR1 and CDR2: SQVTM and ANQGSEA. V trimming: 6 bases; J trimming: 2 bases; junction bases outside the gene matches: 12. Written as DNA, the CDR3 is TGCAGCGTGGAGACGACTAGCGCCGACCCCTACGAGCAGTACTTC. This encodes CSVETTSADPYEQYF.

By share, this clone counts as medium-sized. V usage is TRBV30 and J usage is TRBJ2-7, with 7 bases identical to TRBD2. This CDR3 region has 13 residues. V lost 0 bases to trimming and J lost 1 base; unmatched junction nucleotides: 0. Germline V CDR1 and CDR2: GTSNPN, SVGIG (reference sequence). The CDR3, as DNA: TGTGCCTGGAGTGTAGCGGGATCCTACGAGCAGTACTTC. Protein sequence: CAWSVAGSYEQYF.

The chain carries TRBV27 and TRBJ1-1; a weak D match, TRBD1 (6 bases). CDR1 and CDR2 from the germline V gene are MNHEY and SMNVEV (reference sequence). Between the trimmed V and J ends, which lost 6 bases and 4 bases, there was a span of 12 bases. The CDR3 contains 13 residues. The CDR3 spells CASSRGWSTEAFF. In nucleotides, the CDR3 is TGTGCCAGCAGCAGGGGATGGAGCACTGAAGCTTTCTTT.

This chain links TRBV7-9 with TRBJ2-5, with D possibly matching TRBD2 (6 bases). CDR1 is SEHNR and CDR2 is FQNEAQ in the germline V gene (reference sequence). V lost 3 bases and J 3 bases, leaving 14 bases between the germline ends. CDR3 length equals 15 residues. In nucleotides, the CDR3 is TGTGCCAGCAGCTTGACCAGCGGAGGGGAAGAGACCCAGTACTTC. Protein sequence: CASSLTSGGEETQYF.

CDR3 amino acids: CASSSQGIEQYF. CDR3 bases: TGTGCCAGCAGCTCTCAGGGTATCGAGCAGTACTTC. The V and J genes are TRBV2 and TRBJ2-7, with a tentative D call TRBD1 (5 bases). V lost 6 bases, J lost 6 bases, and 12 bases lay in between. This CDR3 has 12 amino acids. Per the germline V gene, CDR1 is SNHLY and CDR2 is FYNNEI.

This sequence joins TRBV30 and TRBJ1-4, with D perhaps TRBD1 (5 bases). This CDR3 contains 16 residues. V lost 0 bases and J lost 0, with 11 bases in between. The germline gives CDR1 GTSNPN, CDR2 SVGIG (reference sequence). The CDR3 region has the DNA TGTGCCTGGAGTGTACTTGGGGGGGCAACTAATGAAAAACTGTTTTTT. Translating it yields CAWSVLGGATNEKLFF.

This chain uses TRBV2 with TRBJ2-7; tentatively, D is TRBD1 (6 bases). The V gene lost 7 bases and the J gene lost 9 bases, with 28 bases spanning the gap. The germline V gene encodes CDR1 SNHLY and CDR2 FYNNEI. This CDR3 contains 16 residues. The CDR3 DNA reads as TGTGCCAGCAACTCGCTCGGGGCAGGGACAACCTCACCGCAGTACTTC. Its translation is CASNSLGAGTTSPQYF. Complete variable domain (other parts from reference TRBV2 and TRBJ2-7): EPEVTQTPSHQVTQMGQEVILRCVPISNHLYFYWYRQILGQKVEFLVSFYNNEISEKSEIFDDQFSVERPDGSNFTLKIRSTKLEDSAMYFCASNSLGAGTTSPQYFGPGTRLTVT.

CDR3 region: CAISEIKSGGAEETQYF. DNA of the CDR3: TGTGCCATCAGTGAGATCAAGAGCGGGGGGGCCGAGGAGACCCAGTACTTC. This chain connects TRBV10-3 to TRBJ2-5, with 10 bases that match TRBD2. The CDR3 runs 17 residues. Germline assignment: CDR1 ENHRY and CDR2 SYGVKD. V dropped 2 bases and J dropped 5; count of bases not matched to a gene: 11.

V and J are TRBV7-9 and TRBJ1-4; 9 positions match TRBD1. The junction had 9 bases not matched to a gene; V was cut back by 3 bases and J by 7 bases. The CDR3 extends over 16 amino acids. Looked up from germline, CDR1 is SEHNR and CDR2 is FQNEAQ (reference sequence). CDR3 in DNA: TGTGCCAGCAGCTTTTATCTTACAGGGGGCCTTGAAAAACTGTTTTTT. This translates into CASSFYLTGGLEKLFF. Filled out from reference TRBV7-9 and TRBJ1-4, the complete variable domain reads DTGVSQNPRHKITKRGQNVTFRCDPISEHNRLYWYRQTLGQGPEFLTYFQNEAQLEKSRLLSDRFSAERPKGSFSTLEIQRTEQGDSAMYLCASSFYLTGGLEKLFFGSGTQLSVL.